This record looks at one TCR beta chain sequence and its context. The entry originates in a study of regulatory T cells in long-lasting Graves disease. Construction of the TCR beta libraries employed iRepertoire HTBI primers in conjunction with Arm-PCR of CDR3 regions. MiXCR, applied by TCRdb to the multiplex PCR reads, yields one record per CDR3 protein. The data show roughly 400,000 distinct CDR3 sequences, roughly 23% seen once. The time point denotes: persistent/refractory GD, antithyroid drugs over 5 years with positive TRAb. PBMC RNA served as the TCR library source. Germline values: CDR1 DFQATT, CDR2 SNEGSKA (reference sequence). The CDR3 runs 13 residues. V was pared by 5 bases and J by 3 bases, with 11 bases between.

The sequences come from peripheral blood mononuclear cells (PBMCs), collected when the disease was refractory, from a patient treated with antithyroid drugs. This TCR derives from a female donor with Graves disease. V and J are TRBV20-1 and TRBJ1-5; tentatively, D is TRBD1 (6 bases). The CDR3 sequence: CSAQGILNQPQHF. The CDR3 DNA follows: TGCAGTGCTCAGGGGATCCTCAATCAGCCCCAGCATTTT.